This T cell receptor (beta chain) was documented in a study of blood T cell repertoires in COVID-19. CDR1 and CDR2 from the germline V gene are SGHDT and YYEEEE. Trimming took off 2 bases at V and 5 bases at J, with 11 bases between the two ends. This CDR3 region has 14 residues. Sequencing used immunoSEQ multiplex PCR; TCRdb keeps in-frame clones, though not all of them. Here the sample spans 25,000 to 30,000 clones, approximately 87% being singletons. This clone was counted a single time. The gene calls are TRBV5-6 and TRBJ2-1; D is unresolved. The TCR comes from a human donor in a cohort sampled during active COVID-19. Specimen: peripheral blood. CDR3 nucleotide sequence: TGTGCCAGCAGCTTCGTGGGCCTGGACAATGAGCAGTTCTTC. Its translation: CASSFVGLDNEQFF.